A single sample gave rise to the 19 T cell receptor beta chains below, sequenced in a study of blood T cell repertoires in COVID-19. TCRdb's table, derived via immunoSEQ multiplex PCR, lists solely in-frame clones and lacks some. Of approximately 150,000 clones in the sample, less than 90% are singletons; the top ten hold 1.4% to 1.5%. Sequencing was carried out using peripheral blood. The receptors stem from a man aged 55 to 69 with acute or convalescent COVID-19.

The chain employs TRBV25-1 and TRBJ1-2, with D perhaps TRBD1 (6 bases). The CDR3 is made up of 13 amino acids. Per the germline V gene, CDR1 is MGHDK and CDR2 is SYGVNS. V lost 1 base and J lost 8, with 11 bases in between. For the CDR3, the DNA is TGTGCCAGCAGTGAATTCCTTCAGGGGGGCTACACCTTC. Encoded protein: CASSEFLQGGYTF.

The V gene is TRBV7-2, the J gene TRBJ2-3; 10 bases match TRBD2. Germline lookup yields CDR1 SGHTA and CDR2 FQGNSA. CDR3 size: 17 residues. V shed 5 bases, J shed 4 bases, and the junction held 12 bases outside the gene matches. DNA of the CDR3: TGTGCCAGCAGCCGCGACCAGACTAGCGGGCGGGCAGATACGCAGTATTTT. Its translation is CASSRDQTSGRADTQYF.

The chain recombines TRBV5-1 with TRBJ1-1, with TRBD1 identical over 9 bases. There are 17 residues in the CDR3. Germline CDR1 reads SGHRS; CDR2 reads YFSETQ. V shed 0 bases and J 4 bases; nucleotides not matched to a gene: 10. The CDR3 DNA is TGCGCCAGCAGCTTGGCCGGTGGGACAGGGCGAGGCACTGAAGCTTTCTTT. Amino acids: CASSLAGGTGRGTEAFF.

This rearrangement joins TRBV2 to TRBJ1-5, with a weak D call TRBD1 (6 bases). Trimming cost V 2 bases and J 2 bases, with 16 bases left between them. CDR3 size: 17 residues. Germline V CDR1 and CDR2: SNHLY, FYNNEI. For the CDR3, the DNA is TGTGCCAGCAGTGAAAACTTGGTGCGACAGGGCAATCAGCCCCAGCATTTT. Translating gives CASSENLVRQGNQPQHF. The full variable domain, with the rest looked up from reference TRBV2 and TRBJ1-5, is EPEVTQTPSHQVTQMGQEVILRCVPISNHLYFYWYRQILGQKVEFLVSFYNNEISEKSEIFDDQFSVERPDGSNFTLKIRSTKLEDSAMYFCASSENLVRQGNQPQHFGDGTRLSIL.

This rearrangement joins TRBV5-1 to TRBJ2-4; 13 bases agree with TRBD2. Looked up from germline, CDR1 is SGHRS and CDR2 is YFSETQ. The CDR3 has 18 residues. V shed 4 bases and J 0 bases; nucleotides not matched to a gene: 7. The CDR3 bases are TGCGCCAGCAGCGCAGGACTAGCGGGGGTTATAGCCAAAAACATTCAGTACTTC. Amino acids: CASSAGLAGVIAKNIQYF. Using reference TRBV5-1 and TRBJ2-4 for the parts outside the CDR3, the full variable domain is KAGVTQTPRYLIKTRGQQVTLSCSPISGHRSVSWYQQTPGQGLQFLFEYFSETQRNKGNFPGRFSGRQFSNSRSEMNVSTLELGDSALYLCASSAGLAGVIAKNIQYFGAGTRLSVL.

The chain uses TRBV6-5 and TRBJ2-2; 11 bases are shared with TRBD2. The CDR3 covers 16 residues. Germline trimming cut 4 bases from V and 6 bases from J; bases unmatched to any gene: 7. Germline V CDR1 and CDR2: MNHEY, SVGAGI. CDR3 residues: CASSWDLAGGPGELFF. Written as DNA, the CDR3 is TGTGCCAGCAGTTGGGACCTAGCGGGGGGTCCCGGGGAGCTGTTTTTT.

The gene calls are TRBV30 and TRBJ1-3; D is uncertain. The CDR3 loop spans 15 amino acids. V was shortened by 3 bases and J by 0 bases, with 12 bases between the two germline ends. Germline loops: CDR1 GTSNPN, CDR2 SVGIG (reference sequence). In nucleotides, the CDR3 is TGTGCCTGGAGCTCACAGCGGTTCTCTGGAAACACCATATATTTT. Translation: CAWSSQRFSGNTIYF.

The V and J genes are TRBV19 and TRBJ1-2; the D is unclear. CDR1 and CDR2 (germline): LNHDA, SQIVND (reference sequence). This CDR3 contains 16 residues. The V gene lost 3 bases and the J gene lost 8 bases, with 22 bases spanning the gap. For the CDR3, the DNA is TGTGCCAGTAGTATGGGAGAGCCCCAGCGAACTATCGGCTACACCTTC. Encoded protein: CASSMGEPQRTIGYTF.

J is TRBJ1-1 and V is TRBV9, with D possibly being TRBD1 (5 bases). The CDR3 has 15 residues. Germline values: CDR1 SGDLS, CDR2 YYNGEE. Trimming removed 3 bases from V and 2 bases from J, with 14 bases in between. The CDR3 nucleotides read TGTGCCAGCAGCGCCTTAGGGGCGGTCAACACTGAAGCTTTCTTT. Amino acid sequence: CASSALGAVNTEAFF.

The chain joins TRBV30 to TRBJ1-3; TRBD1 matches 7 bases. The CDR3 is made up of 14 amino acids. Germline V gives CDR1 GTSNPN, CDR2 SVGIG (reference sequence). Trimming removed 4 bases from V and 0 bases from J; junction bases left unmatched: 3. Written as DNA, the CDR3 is TGTGCCTGGATGGGGACAGACTCTGGAAACACCATATATTTT. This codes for CAWMGTDSGNTIYF.

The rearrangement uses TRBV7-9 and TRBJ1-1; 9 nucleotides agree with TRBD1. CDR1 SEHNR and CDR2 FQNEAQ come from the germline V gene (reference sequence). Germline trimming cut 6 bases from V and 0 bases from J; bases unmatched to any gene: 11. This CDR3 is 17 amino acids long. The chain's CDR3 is CASRKGQGQELNTEAFF. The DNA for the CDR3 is TGTGCCAGCAGGAAAGGACAGGGGCAGGAACTGAACACTGAAGCTTTCTTT.

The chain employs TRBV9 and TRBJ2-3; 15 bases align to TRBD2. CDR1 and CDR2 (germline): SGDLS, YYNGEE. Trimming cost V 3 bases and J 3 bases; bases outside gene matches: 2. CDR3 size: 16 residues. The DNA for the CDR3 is TGTGCCAGCAGCGAGGGACTAGCGGGAGGAACAGATACGCAGTATTTT. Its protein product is CASSEGLAGGTDTQYF.

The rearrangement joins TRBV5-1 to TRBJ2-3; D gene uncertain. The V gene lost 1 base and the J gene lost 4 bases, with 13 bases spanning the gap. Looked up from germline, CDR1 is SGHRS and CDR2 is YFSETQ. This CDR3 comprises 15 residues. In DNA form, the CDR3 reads TGCGCCAGCAGCTTGCAGGCCCACTCCTCAGATACGCAGTATTTT. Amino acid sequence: CASSLQAHSSDTQYF. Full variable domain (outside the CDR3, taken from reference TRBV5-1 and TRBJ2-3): KAGVTQTPRYLIKTRGQQVTLSCSPISGHRSVSWYQQTPGQGLQFLFEYFSETQRNKGNFPGRFSGRQFSNSRSEMNVSTLELGDSALYLCASSLQAHSSDTQYFGPGTRLTVL.

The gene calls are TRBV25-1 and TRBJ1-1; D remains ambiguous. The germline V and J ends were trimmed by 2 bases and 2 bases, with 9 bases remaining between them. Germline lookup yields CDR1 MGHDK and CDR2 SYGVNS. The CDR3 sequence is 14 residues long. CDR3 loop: CASSEPGLNTEAFF. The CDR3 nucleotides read TGTGCCAGCAGTGAACCAGGACTTAACACTGAAGCTTTCTTT.

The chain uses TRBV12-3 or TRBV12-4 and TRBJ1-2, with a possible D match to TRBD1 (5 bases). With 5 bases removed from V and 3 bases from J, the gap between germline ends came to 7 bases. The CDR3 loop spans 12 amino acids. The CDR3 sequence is CASSQTDYGYTF. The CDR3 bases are TGTGCCAGCAGTCAGACAGACTATGGCTACACCTTC.

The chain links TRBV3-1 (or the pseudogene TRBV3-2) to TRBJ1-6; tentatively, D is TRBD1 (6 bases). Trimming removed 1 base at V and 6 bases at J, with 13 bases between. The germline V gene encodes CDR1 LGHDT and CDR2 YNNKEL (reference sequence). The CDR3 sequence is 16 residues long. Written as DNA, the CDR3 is TGTGCCAGCAGCCAAGCGTTGTGGACAGTTAATTCACCCCTCCACTTT. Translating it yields CASSQALWTVNSPLHF.

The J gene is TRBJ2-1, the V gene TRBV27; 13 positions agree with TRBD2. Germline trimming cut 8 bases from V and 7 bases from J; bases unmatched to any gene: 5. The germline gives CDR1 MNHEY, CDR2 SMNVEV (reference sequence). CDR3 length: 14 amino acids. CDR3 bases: TGTGCCAGCTGGACTAGCGGGAGATGGAATGAGCAGTTCTTC. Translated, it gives CASWTSGRWNEQFF.

CDR3 amino acids: CASSETGGYNSPLHF. The CDR3 region has the DNA TGTGCCAGCAGCGAGACAGGGGGCTATAATTCACCCCTCCACTTT. The gene calls are TRBV3-1 (or the pseudogene TRBV3-2) and TRBJ1-6; 9 bases align to TRBD1. J lost 3 bases, V lost 5 bases, and 2 bases had no gene match. Germline values: CDR1 LGHDT, CDR2 YNNKEL (reference sequence). The CDR3 length is 15 residues.

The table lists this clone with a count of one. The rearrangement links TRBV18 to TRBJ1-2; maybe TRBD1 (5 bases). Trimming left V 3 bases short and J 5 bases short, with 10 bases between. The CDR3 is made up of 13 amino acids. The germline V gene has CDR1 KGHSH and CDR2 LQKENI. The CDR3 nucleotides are TGTGCCAGCTCACCCCAGACAGAGTATGGCTACACCTTC. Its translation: CASSPQTEYGYTF.